This T cell receptor beta chain was recovered during a study of vaccination effects on CD4 cells after COVID-19. Study in general: Post-vaccine specimens arrived a median 72 days past the second dose.

Details on this clone: What it binds is not known.

Pools of viral peptides were used by the ViraFEST assay to expand antigen-specific CD4+ T cells ahead of sequencing. When ten to eleven days of culture had elapsed, CD4+ T cells were isolated. Subjects were given two BNT162b2 or mRNA-1273 vaccine doses. Each vaccine recipient was nucleocapsid antibody negative and had no prior SARS-CoV-2 infection. IL-2 medium was substituted for half the medium on days 3 and 7. The repertoire was sequenced with immunoSEQ multiplex PCR; TCRdb's copy has only in-frame clones and lacks some. The sample records around 30,000 clones, more than 60% being singletons. Losses at the gene ends were 4 bases for V and 6 bases for J; bases not matched to a gene: 3. Germline V gives CDR1 SGHNT, CDR2 YYREEE (reference sequence). The length of the CDR3 is 13 residues.

The chain joins TRBV5-4 to TRBJ2-2, with TRBD1 identical over 7 bases. The sequenced sample was CD4+ T cells from PBMCs cultured with HCoV-NL63 spike peptides, obtained after COVID-19 vaccination. The sequence was obtained from a human donor who received a COVID-19 vaccine. The CDR3 nucleotides are TGTGCCAGCAGCCTGACAGGGTCCGGGGAGCTGTTTTTT. It encodes CASSLTGSGELFF.